This T cell receptor (beta chain) was sequenced for a study of cytomegalovirus exposure and HLA in healthy donors. Assay: immunoSEQ multiplex PCR; the TCRdb copy retains only in-frame clones and omits some. The sample consists of roughly 130,000 clones, 89% of them appearing once. With regard to this clone: The antigen is unknown.

General study results and limits: Through in vitro validation, a few CMV-associated chains were shown to be specific for CMV antigens. Reports credit the classifier with highly specific, highly sensitive diagnosis of cytomegalovirus status.

V lost 8 bases and J lost 8; bases outside the gene matches: 5. This CDR3 comprises 13 residues. From germline, CDR1 is SGHAT and CDR2 FQNNGV. The gene calls are TRBV11-2 and TRBJ2-1; TRBD2 matches at 11 bases. The sequenced sample was PBMCs. The receptor was isolated from a man aged 25 to 40 in good health and CMV-seronegative. CDR3 sequence reads: CASLGLAGYEQFF. CDR3 DNA sequence: TGTGCCAGCTTAGGACTAGCGGGTTATGAGCAGTTCTTC.